The 8 T cell receptor beta chains listed next were all sequenced from one sample in a study of T cell changes during pregnancy in multiple sclerosis (dated by TCRdb to the late 2010s). Library preparation employed the immunoSEQ multiplex PCR assay. As stored in TCRdb, this immuneACCESS dataset retains in-frame rearrangements with V and J assigned. A fraction of the clones does not appear; measured against another copy, unresolved V genes explain less than half of the discrepancy, and the remainder lacks a known reason. The sample table shows around 30,000 clones, and around 93% are seen once. Clones ranked in the top ten supply 0.43% of the sample. The material sequenced was CD4+ T cells from peripheral blood mononuclear cells, taken after pregnancy. All receptors derive from a female donor with multiple sclerosis, enrolled in a pregnancy study.

This chain joins TRBV19 and TRBJ1-4; TRBD1 matches 8 bases. V dropped 8 bases and J dropped 11; count of bases not matched to a gene: 7. This CDR3 has 12 amino acids. Germline V lookup: CDR1 LNHDA, CDR2 SQIVND (reference sequence). The CDR3 DNA sequence: TGTGCCAGTGGACAGGGTGGTAGGAAACTGTTTTTT. Translated, it gives CASGQGGRKLFF.

This chain links TRBV30 with TRBJ1-2, with D maybe TRBD1 (5 bases). The length of the CDR3 is 13 residues. CDR1 is GTSNPN, CDR2 SVGIG, per germline (reference sequence). Trimming shortened V by 0 bases and J by 7 bases, and 12 bases separated the two germline ends. CDR3 DNA sequence: TGTGCCTGGAGTGTTGGGGGGGATGGTGGCTACACCTTC. Translated, it gives CAWSVGGDGGYTF.

The V gene is TRBV19, the J gene TRBJ1-6; 9 bases line up with TRBD1. In germline, CDR1 is LNHDA, CDR2 SQIVND (reference sequence). The J segment lost 6 bases and the V segment lost 11 bases, leaving 5 bases of the junction unmatched. The CDR3 loop spans 13 amino acids. The CDR3 sequence: CASRDRANSPLHF. The CDR3 DNA sequence: TGTGCCTCTCGGGACAGGGCTAATTCACCCCTCCACTTT.

The chain is built from TRBV5-8 and TRBJ2-2; D is perhaps TRBD2 (7 bases). V dropped 4 bases and J dropped 6 bases, with 13 bases sitting between them. CDR1 and CDR2 (germline): SGHTS, YDEGEE. The CDR3 spans 14 residues. The CDR3 region is CASSQRGAAGELFF. In nucleotides, the CDR3 is TGTGCCAGCAGCCAACGGGGGGCGGCCGGGGAGCTGTTTTTT.

J is TRBJ1-4 and V is TRBV7-9, with 7 nucleotides matching TRBD1. In germline, CDR1 is SEHNR, CDR2 FQNEAQ (reference sequence). The length of the CDR3 is 15 residues. V was clipped by 5 bases and J by 8 bases; unmatched bases: 11. The CDR3, as DNA: TGTGCCAGCAGCGTACTGACAGGGTTTGGCGAAAAACTGTTTTTT. It specifies CASSVLTGFGEKLFF.

This clone showed up just once. The chain has TRBV6-1 and TRBJ1-1; D ambiguous. The V and J ends lost 2 bases and 3 bases respectively, with 13 bases between them. In germline, CDR1 is MNHNS, CDR2 SASEGT. CDR3 length equals 15 residues. This CDR3 reads CASSELSAGYTEAFF. CDR3 DNA: TGTGCCAGCAGTGAACTCTCGGCGGGTTACACTGAAGCTTTCTTT.

This clone has just one count. The chain is built from TRBV2 and TRBJ1-2; D is undetermined. The CDR3 contains 9 residues. Deletions cut 4 bases from V and 13 bases from J, with 7 bases between. The V gene's germline CDR1 is SNHLY and CDR2 FYNNEI. CDR3 protein: CASSGAVTF. The CDR3 DNA reads TGTGCCAGCAGTGGGGCAGTCACCTTC.

The chain has TRBV9 and TRBJ2-1; 10 bases line up with TRBD1. The trim removed 0 bases at V and 9 bases at J, leaving 3 bases unmatched. Looked up from germline, CDR1 is SGDLS and CDR2 is YYNGEE. The CDR3 spans 14 residues. CDR3 residues: CASSVGQGASEQFF. The DNA of the CDR3 is TGTGCCAGCAGCGTAGGACAGGGGGCAAGTGAGCAGTTCTTC.